This T cell receptor beta chain was found in a study of early T cells in non-severe SARS-CoV-2 infection. At the level of the study: Alpha and beta chains were unpaired, from unsorted whole-blood bulk RNA. Study-wide points: VDJdb matching favored anti-spike CD8 responses, missing private and CD4 specificities.

TCRdb independently ran MiXCR on the 5' RACE reads; one entry per CDR3 protein. Altogether some 67,000 distinct CDR3 sequences are present, more than 8.5% being singletons, with the ten largest covering around 16%. CDR1 and CDR2 from the germline V gene are SGHTA and FQGNSA. V lost 5 bases and J 0 bases, leaving 14 bases between the germline ends. The CDR3 is made up of 15 amino acids. This clonotype occurred a few times. The antigen is unknown. The clonotype was recovered from an adult who was a healthcare worker with PCR-confirmed SARS-CoV-2 infection or an uninfected control (not recorded which). The gene calls are TRBV7-2 and TRBJ2-7, with D possibly TRBD2 on 5 matching bases. The source was whole blood, collected at baseline. The CDR3 protein is CASSPQSGVSYEQYF. In nucleotides, the CDR3 is TGTGCCAGCAGCCCCCAGTCCGGGGTCTCCTACGAGCAGTACTTC. The whole variable domain, filled in from reference TRBV7-2 and TRBJ2-7, reads GAGVSQSPSNKVTEKGKDVELRCDPISGHTALYWYRQSLGQGLEFLIYFQGNSAPDKSGLPSDRFSAERTGGSVSTLTIQRTQQEDSAVYLCASSPQSGVSYEQYFGPGTRLTVT.